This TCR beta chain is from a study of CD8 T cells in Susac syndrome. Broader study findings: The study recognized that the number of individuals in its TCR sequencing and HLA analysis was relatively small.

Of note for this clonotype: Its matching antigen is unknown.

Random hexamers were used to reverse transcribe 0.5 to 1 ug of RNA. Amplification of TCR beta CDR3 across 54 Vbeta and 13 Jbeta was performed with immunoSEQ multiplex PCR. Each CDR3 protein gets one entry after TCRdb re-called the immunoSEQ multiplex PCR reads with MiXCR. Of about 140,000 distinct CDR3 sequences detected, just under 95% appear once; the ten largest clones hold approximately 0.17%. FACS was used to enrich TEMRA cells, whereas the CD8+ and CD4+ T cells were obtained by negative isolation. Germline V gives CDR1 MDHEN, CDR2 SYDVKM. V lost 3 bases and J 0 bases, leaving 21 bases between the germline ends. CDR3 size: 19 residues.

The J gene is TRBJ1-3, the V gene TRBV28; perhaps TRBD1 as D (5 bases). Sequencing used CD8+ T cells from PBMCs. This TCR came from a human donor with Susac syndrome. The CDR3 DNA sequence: TGTGCCAGCAGTTTCCCCCCCGGGGCGCGCGGCGCCTCTGGAAACACCATATATTTT. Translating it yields CASSFPPGARGASGNTIYF.